The 21 T cell receptor beta chains in this list originate from one sample, sequenced in a study of T-cell reconstitution after alpha-beta-depleted transplantation in children. A TCRbeta library incorporating unique molecular identifiers was prepared. From the PCR reads, TCRdb called clonotypes with MiXCR, one entry per CDR3 protein. The profile covers over 150,000 distinct CDR3 sequences, with roughly 6.6% appearing a single time and about 6% taken by the ten largest. The source was PBMCs, collected before TCRalphabeta/CD19-depleted stem cell transplant. These TCRs come from a boy younger than 10 with acute lymphoblastic leukemia, due to receive a stem cell transplant.

This clonotype has ten or more counts. The rearrangement links TRBV2 to TRBJ2-3, with D hard to call. Trimming took off 3 bases at V and 2 bases at J, with 6 bases between the two ends. CDR1 is SNHLY, CDR2 FYNNEI, per germline. This CDR3 comprises 13 residues. CDR3 region: CASSEQTTDTQYF. CDR3 DNA: TGTGCCAGCAGTGAGCAGACCACAGATACGCAGTATTTT.

This clonotype came up many times. The rearrangement links TRBV28 to TRBJ1-1; D might be TRBD1 (5 bases). The germline V gene has CDR1 MDHEN and CDR2 SYDVKM. V was shortened by 3 bases and J by 1 base, with 18 bases between the two germline ends. The CDR3 length is 17 residues. CDR3 in amino acids: CASSLPPWPGPNTEAFF. In nucleotides, the CDR3 is TGTGCCAGCAGTTTGCCCCCCTGGCCAGGGCCGAACACTGAAGCTTTCTTT.

This clonotype has ten or more counts. V and J are TRBV9 and TRBJ2-1; 11 bases are shared with TRBD2. CDR1 is SGDLS, CDR2 YYNGEE, per germline. After removal of 4 bases from V and 8 bases from J, the junction contained 11 bases not matched to a gene. The CDR3 consists of 16 residues. The CDR3 reads CASSPRGSGGAYEQFF. The CDR3 DNA sequence: TGTGCCAGCAGCCCCCGGGGTAGCGGGGGGGCTTATGAGCAGTTCTTC.

This clonotype was found many times. The CDR3 loop is CATRARYEQYF. The CDR3 coding sequence is TGTGCCACCCGAGCCCGCTACGAGCAGTACTTC. V is TRBV28 and J is TRBJ2-7; D gene ambiguous. This CDR3 is built from 11 residues. V was pared by 10 bases and J by 3 bases, with 10 bases between. Germline V gives CDR1 MDHEN, CDR2 SYDVKM. The variable domain in full, with the rest retrieved from reference TRBV28 and TRBJ2-7, is DVKVTQSSRYLVKRTGEKVFLECVQDMDHENMFWYRQDPGLGLRLIYFSYDVKMKEKGDIPEGYSVSREKKERFSLILESASTNQTSMYLCATRARYEQYFGPGTRLTVT.

This clonotype has a count of ten or more. This chain links TRBV5-4 with TRBJ2-3; D ambiguous. Germline V gene data show CDR1 as SGHNT and CDR2 as YYREEE (reference sequence). V was clipped by 0 bases and J by 2 bases, with 7 bases between them. The CDR3 extends over 14 amino acids. The CDR3 bases are TGTGCCAGCAGCTTGGAAAAGTACACAGATACGCAGTATTTT. Translated: CASSLEKYTDTQYF.

This clonotype was counted at least ten times. The rearrangement joins TRBV20-1 to TRBJ2-3; D not resolved. The V and J ends lost 4 bases and 0 bases respectively, with 5 bases between them. This CDR3 spans 12 amino acids. Germline V gene data show CDR1 as DFQATT and CDR2 as SNEGSKA (reference sequence). The chain's CDR3 is CSAKPSTDTQYF. The CDR3, as DNA: TGCAGTGCTAAACCTAGCACAGATACGCAGTATTTT.

In its sample, this clonotype was seen many times. The V gene is TRBV29-1, the J gene TRBJ1-1, with unresolved D. This CDR3 region has 14 residues. Germline values: CDR1 SQVTM, CDR2 ANQGSEA. Trimming cost V 1 base and J 2 bases, with 11 bases left between them. CDR3 amino acids: CSVEVGILNTEAFF. Written as DNA, the CDR3 is TGCAGCGTTGAAGTCGGCATCCTCAACACTGAAGCTTTCTTT. The full variable domain, in which reference TRBV29-1 and TRBJ1-1 provide the parts outside the CDR3, is SAVISQKPSRDICQRGTSLTIQCQVDSQVTMMFWYRQQPGQSLTLIATANQGSEATYESGFVIDKFPISRPNLTFSTLTVSNMSPEDSSIYLCSVEVGILNTEAFFGQGTRLTVV.

This chain uses TRBV10-2 with TRBJ2-7, with no clear D. Trimming took off 5 bases at V and 5 bases at J, with 7 bases between the two ends. The CDR3 sequence is 11 residues long. CDR1 WSHSY and CDR2 SAAADI come from the germline V gene. CDR3 DNA: TGCGCCAGCAGTTATGCCCACGAGCAGTACTTC. Protein product: CASSYAHEQYF.

V and J are TRBV11-2 and TRBJ2-3; 13 bases align to TRBD2. V lost 3 bases to trimming and J lost 1 base; unmatched junction nucleotides: 7. Germline V lookup: CDR1 SGHAT, CDR2 FQNNGV. This CDR3 contains 18 residues. The CDR3 nucleotides read TGTGCCAGCAGCTTGGGGACTAGCGGGGCCACAGGCACAGATACGCAGTATTTT. Translation: CASSLGTSGATGTDTQYF.

In this sample, this clonotype turned up a few times. The rearrangement joins TRBV12-3 or TRBV12-4 to TRBJ2-7, with a tentative D call TRBD2 (6 bases). There are 14 residues in the CDR3. The V end lost 2 bases, the J end lost 3 bases, and 11 bases lay between the germline ends. CDR3 amino acids: CASSLNSGGYEQYF. CDR3 coding DNA: TGTGCCAGCAGTTTAAACTCCGGGGGCTACGAGCAGTACTTC.

This clonotype appeared a few times. The chain has TRBV11-2 and TRBJ2-1; D uncertain. The CDR3 covers 16 residues. V lost 0 bases to trimming and J lost 8 bases, with 17 bases between them. The V gene's germline CDR1 is SGHAT and CDR2 FQNNGV. The CDR3 is CASSLDSGSTVDEQFF. The CDR3 DNA sequence: TGTGCCAGCAGCTTAGATTCTGGAAGTACTGTCGATGAGCAGTTCTTC.

In its sample, this clonotype was seen many times. The chain recombines TRBV28 with TRBJ1-5; possibly TRBD1 for D (5 bases). Trimming took 7 bases from V and 4 from J, leaving 17 bases between them. The CDR3 extends over 15 amino acids. Germline V CDR1 and CDR2: MDHEN, SYDVKM. The CDR3 region is CASILGGTGNQPQHF. The CDR3 DNA reads as TGTGCCAGCATCCTCGGGGGGACGGGTAATCAGCCCCAGCATTTT.

The chain combines TRBV25-1 with TRBJ2-5; D uncertain. Per germline, CDR1 MGHDK and CDR2 SYGVNS. The V gene lost 5 bases and the J gene lost 1 base, with 11 bases spanning the gap. The CDR3 runs 14 residues. The CDR3 region is CASSMNARQETQYF. The DNA for the CDR3 is TGTGCCAGCAGTATGAACGCGCGCCAAGAGACCCAGTACTTC.

This clonotype turned up a few times. One end of the junction does not line up with germline, which may come from a read error. The CDR3 loop is CASSLGTGPPKF. The DNA of the CDR3 is TGTGCCAGCAGTTTAGGGACAGGGCCTCCTAAATTC. The chain has TRBV28 and TRBJ1-2; TRBD1 matches 9 bases. Germline V gives CDR1 MDHEN, CDR2 SYDVKM. The CDR3 totals 12 residues.

The chain couples TRBV6-2 or TRBV6-3 to TRBJ1-5; TRBD1 matches 8 bases. The length of the CDR3 is 15 residues. Germline V lookup: CDR1 MNHEY, CDR2 SVGEGT. The trim removed 4 bases at V and 1 base at J, leaving 3 bases unmatched. CDR3: CASSWRTGSNQPQHF. For the CDR3, the DNA is TGTGCCAGCAGTTGGAGGACAGGGAGCAATCAGCCCCAGCATTTT.

In this sample, this clonotype turned up many times. The rearrangement joins TRBV7-2 to TRBJ2-3, with TRBD2 matching 8 bases. This CDR3 comprises 13 residues. Germline CDR1 and CDR2: SGHTA and FQGNSA. V gave up 8 bases and J gave up 1 base; unmatched junction bases: 2. The CDR3 region has the DNA TGTGCCAGCCAACTAGCGGGCACAGATACGCAGTATTTT. Translating gives CASQLAGTDTQYF.

The chain carries TRBV6-5 and TRBJ1-4; no definite D call. The CDR3 runs to 14 residues. The germline V and J ends were trimmed by 2 bases and 12 bases, with 16 bases remaining between them. Per the germline V gene, CDR1 is MNHEY and CDR2 is SVGAGI. The CDR3 loop reads CASSYVWGRRELFF. The CDR3 DNA follows: TGTGCCAGCAGTTACGTATGGGGTAGAAGGGAACTGTTTTTT.

This clonotype was seen more than once but under ten times. CDR3 in DNA: TGTGCCAGCAGTTCTGCGGCGGGGGCGTACAATGAGCAGTTCTTC. Translating it yields CASSSAAGAYNEQFF. The chain links TRBV27 to TRBJ2-1; possible D gene TRBD2, 7 bases. The CDR3 has 15 residues. V lost 4 bases and J lost 4, with 14 bases in between. CDR1 is MNHEY and CDR2 is SMNVEV in the germline V gene (reference sequence).

Many counts were recorded for this clonotype. The V gene is TRBV12-3 or TRBV12-4, the J gene TRBJ2-4, with D uncertain. The CDR3 runs to 15 residues. The V end lost 5 bases, the J end lost 1 base, and 12 bases lay between the germline ends. The CDR3 is CASSPDNGAKNIQYF. DNA for the CDR3: TGTGCCAGCAGTCCCGACAACGGGGCCAAAAACATTCAGTACTTC.

V gene TRBV10-3 combines with J gene TRBJ2-5; TRBD1 might be the D (5 bases). CDR1 and CDR2 (germline): ENHRY, SYGVKD. The germline V and J ends were trimmed by 4 bases and 4 bases, with 13 bases remaining between them. The CDR3 is 14 amino acids. The CDR3 nucleotides read TGTGCCATCAGTGGACCCAGGGAAAGAGAGACCCAGTACTTC. It codes for CAISGPRERETQYF.

This clonotype was detected only a few times. The rearrangement links TRBV7-6 to TRBJ2-2; 8 positions agree with TRBD1. This CDR3 contains 16 residues. V shed 5 bases and J 6 bases; nucleotides not matched to a gene: 11. Looked up from germline, CDR1 is SGHVS and CDR2 is FNYEAQ. The CDR3 loop is CASSNEWTGRPGELFF. CDR3 bases: TGTGCCAGCAGCAACGAGTGGACAGGGAGGCCCGGGGAGCTGTTTTTT.